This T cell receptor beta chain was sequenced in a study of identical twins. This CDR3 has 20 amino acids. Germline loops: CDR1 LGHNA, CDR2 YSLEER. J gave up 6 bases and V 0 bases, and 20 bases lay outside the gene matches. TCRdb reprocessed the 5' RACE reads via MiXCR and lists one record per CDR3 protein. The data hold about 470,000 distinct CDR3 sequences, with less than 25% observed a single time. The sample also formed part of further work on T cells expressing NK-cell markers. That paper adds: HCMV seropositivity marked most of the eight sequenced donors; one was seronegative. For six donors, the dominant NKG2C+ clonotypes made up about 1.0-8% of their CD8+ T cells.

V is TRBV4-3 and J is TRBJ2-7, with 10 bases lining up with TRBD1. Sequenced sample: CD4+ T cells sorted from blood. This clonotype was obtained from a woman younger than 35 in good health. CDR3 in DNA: TGCGCCAGCAGCCAAGATTGGTTCGGGACAGGGGCCGGGCCTTCCGTCGAGCAGTACTTC. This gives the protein CASSQDWFGTGAGPSVEQYF.